There are a few counts of the clone carrying this TCR beta chain. What it binds is not known. Library preparation for TCR beta used quantitative 5'-RACE with molecular barcodes. Each CDR3 protein is one row after TCRdb ran MiXCR on the 5' RACE reads. The sample records more than 150,000 distinct CDR3 sequences, 9.5% to 15% being singletons. This specimen comes from a study of CD8 T cells in ankylosing spondylitis. Study results and caveats: Clones linked to disease, bearing a CD8+ phenotype, were relatively rare in peripheral blood.

V dropped 2 bases and J dropped 2 bases, with 7 bases sitting between them. Germline lookup yields CDR1 SGHRS and CDR2 YFSETQ. CDR3 length: 13 residues. The source is a male donor with ankylosing spondylitis or in good health (not recorded which). The V call is TRBV5-1, the J call TRBJ1-1; no clear D gene. Sequenced: blood, either unsorted or a sorted T cell fraction (not recorded which). This CDR3 is CASSFRINTEAFF. CDR3 DNA: TGCGCCAGCAGCTTTAGGATAAACACTGAAGCTTTCTTT.